This TCR beta chain derives from a study of blood T cell repertoires in COVID-19. Looking at the study overall: In each case, the material was cDNA or gDNA derived from T cells, B-cell-depleted T cells, or PBMCs.

Clones were sequenced by immunoSEQ multiplex PCR, and TCRdb holds only the in-frame ones, with some missing. The sample lists over 150,000 clones; about 82% were seen once. J was trimmed by 7 bases and V by 0 bases; bases with no gene match: 1. This CDR3 has 13 residues. Germline lookup yields CDR1 SGHRS and CDR2 YFSETQ. This sequence joins TRBV5-1 and TRBJ1-5; TRBD1 matches 7 bases. The clonotype was recovered from a woman aged 80 or over with COVID-19, enrolled during active disease. Source material: peripheral blood. This CDR3 is CASSLVQGQPQHF. In DNA form, the CDR3 reads TGCGCCAGCAGCTTGGTACAGGGGCAGCCCCAGCATTTT.